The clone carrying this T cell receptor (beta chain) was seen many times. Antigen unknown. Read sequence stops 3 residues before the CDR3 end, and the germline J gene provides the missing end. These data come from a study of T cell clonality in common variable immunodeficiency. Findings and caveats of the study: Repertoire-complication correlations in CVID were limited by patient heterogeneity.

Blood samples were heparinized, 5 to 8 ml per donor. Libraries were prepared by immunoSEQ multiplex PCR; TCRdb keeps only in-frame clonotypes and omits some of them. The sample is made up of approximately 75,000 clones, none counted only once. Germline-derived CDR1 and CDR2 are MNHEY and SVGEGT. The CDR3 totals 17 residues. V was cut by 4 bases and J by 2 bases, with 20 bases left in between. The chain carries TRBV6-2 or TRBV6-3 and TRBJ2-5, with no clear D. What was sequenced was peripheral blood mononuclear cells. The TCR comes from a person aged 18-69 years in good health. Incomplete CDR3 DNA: TGTGCCAGCAGTTCGCCTGGGTCGACACTTGTTCAAGAGACC. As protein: CASSSPGSTLVQET. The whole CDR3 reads CASSSPGSTLVQETQYF.